This T cell receptor beta chain was profiled in a study of T cells in Graves' hyperthyroidism and ophthalmopathy. Amplified TCR beta CDR3 regions derived from RNA transcripts. Carried out on the TCR CDR3, a first-round RT-PCR used the HTBI primer set. Each CDR3 protein is one row after TCRdb ran MiXCR on the multiplex PCR reads. The table lists 300,000 to 500,000 distinct CDR3 sequences, over 13% of them singletons. Patients showing uncontrolled infection, other autoimmune disease, pregnancy or lactation were ineligible. The CDR3 loop spans 18 amino acids. Per the germline V gene, CDR1 is KGHDR and CDR2 is SFDVKD. V dropped 3 bases and J dropped 4; count of bases not matched to a gene: 9. The table lists this clonotype with a few counts.

The sequencing sample was made of blood. The V call is TRBV24-1, the J call TRBJ2-2; 11 bases match TRBD2. This receptor was obtained from a man aged 45-60 years with Graves' ophthalmopathy. In DNA, the CDR3 is TGTGCCACCAGTGATATAGCGGGAGGGCCTTCGAGCACCGGGGAGCTGTTTTTT. It codes for CATSDIAGGPSSTGELFF.